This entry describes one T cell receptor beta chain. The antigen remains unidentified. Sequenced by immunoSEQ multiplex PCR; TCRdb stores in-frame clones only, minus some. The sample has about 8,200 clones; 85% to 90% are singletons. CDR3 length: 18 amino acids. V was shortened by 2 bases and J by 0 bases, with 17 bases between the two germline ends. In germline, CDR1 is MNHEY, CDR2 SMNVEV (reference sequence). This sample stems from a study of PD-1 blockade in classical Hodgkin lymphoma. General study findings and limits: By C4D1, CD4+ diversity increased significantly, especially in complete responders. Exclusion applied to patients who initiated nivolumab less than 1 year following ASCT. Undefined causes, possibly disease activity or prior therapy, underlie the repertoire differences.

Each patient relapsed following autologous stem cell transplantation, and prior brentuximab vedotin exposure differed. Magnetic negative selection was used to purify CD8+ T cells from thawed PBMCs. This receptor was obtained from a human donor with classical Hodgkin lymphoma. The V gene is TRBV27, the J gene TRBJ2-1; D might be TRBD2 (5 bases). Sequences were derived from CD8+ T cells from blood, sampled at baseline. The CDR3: CASSLRASPANSYNEQFF. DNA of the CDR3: TGTGCCAGCAGTTTAAGAGCTAGCCCCGCTAACTCCTACAATGAGCAGTTCTTC.